This TCR beta chain is from a study of T cell changes during pregnancy in multiple sclerosis. The CDR3 has 14 amino acids. Germline lookup yields CDR1 GTSNPN and CDR2 SVGIG (reference sequence). V lost 8 bases, J lost 6 bases, and 13 bases stayed unmatched. Sequenced by immunoSEQ multiplex PCR; TCRdb stores in-frame clones only, minus some. The sample lists tens of thousands of clones; 91% were seen once. This chain links TRBV30 with TRBJ2-3; TRBD1 aligns across 8 bases. This TCR came from a female donor with multiple sclerosis, enrolled in a pregnancy study. Sequencing used peripheral blood, obtained before pregnancy. The CDR3 spells CAVQWTGLSDTQYF. CDR3 bases: TGTGCCGTCCAGTGGACAGGGCTGTCGGATACGCAGTATTTT.